Listed below are T cell receptor beta chains from one sample, sequenced in a study of control samples from healthy donors and cancer patients. The table came from immunoSEQ multiplex PCR; TCRdb's copy has only in-frame clones and leaves some out. The sample has about 120,000 clones, around 87% seen once. Material for sequencing was blood. These TCRs come from a man aged 25-45 years in good health. Each CDR3 is given with its conserved first and last residue. Fields, in order: CDR3 protein, CDR3 DNA, clone size, J gene, V gene, D gene. D genes are given only for firm matches. Size is omitted from some rows. Given values are once, few, many or a class for expanded clones.

CASSFQSGRGGYTF,TGTGCCAGCAGTTTCCAGTCCGGCCGGGGAGGCTACACCTTC,-,TRBJ1-2,TRBV6-5,-
CATSDANQPQHF,TGTGCCACCAGTGACGCAAATCAGCCCCAGCATTTT,-,TRBJ1-5,TRBV24-1,-
CASSPVDSNQPQHF,TGTGCCAGCAGCCCAGTGGATAGCAATCAGCCCCAGCATTTT,-,TRBJ1-5,TRBV11-2,-
CATSRFLEGAFF,TGTGCCACCAGCAGATTTCTAGAAGGAGCTTTCTTT,-,TRBJ1-1,TRBV15,-
CASSSIESRDRFNQPQHF,TGTGCCAGCAGCTCAATTGAATCCCGGGACAGATTCAATCAGCCCCAGCATTTT,-,TRBJ1-5,TRBV11-3,TRBD1
CASRVQGLNEKLFF,TGTGCCAGCAGGGTACAGGGGCTTAATGAAAAACTGTTTTTT,-,TRBJ1-4,TRBV2,TRBD1
CASSSLRGPGSQNYNEQFF,TGTGCCAGCAGCTCCTTGAGGGGTCCAGGGTCGCAGAACTACAATGAGCAGTTCTTC,-,TRBJ2-1,TRBV7-9,-
CSASSQKKGKETQYF,TGCAGTGCTAGTTCCCAAAAGAAGGGTAAAGAGACCCAGTACTTC,-,TRBJ2-5,TRBV20-1,-
CASSQAALGDTEAFF,TGTGCCAGCAGCCAAGCGGCACTCGGGGACACTGAAGCTTTCTTT,-,TRBJ1-1,TRBV3-1/TRBV3-2,-
CASSPFNTEAFF,TGTGCCAGCTCACCCTTTAACACTGAAGCTTTCTTT,-,TRBJ1-1,TRBV18,-
CASSNSIYEQYF,TGTGCCAGTAGTAACAGCATCTACGAGCAGTACTTC,-,TRBJ2-7,TRBV19,-
CASRGQFMADEKLFF,TGTGCCAGCAGAGGACAGTTCATGGCGGACGAAAAACTGTTTTTT,-,TRBJ1-4,TRBV6-5,-
CAWSKTVRNEQFF,TGTGCCTGGAGTAAGACAGTCCGCAATGAGCAGTTCTTC,-,TRBJ2-1,TRBV30,-
CASSDWSREAFF,TGCGCCAGCAGTGATTGGAGCAGGGAAGCTTTCTTT,once,TRBJ1-1,TRBV10-1,-
CASSPPGAGATEAFF,TGTGCCAGCAGCCCACCTGGGGCAGGTGCAACTGAAGCTTTCTTT,-,TRBJ1-1,TRBV7-3,-
CASSWGMVAHNEQFF,TGTGCCAGCAGCTGGGGAATGGTCGCCCACAATGAGCAGTTCTTC,-,TRBJ2-1,TRBV5-5,-
CSAREHYSYEQYF,TGCAGCGCCAGGGAACATTACTCCTACGAGCAGTACTTC,-,TRBJ2-7,TRBV29-1,-
CASKQGAYTEAFF,TGTGCCAGCAAACAGGGGGCTTACACTGAAGCTTTCTTT,-,TRBJ1-1,TRBV12-3/TRBV12-4,TRBD1
CASSFLGTGATYSF,TGCGCCAGCAGCTTCCTTGGGACAGGGGCCACCTACAGCTTC,-,TRBJ1-2,TRBV5-1,TRBD1
CASSFGGSGTEAFF,TGTGCCAGCAGCTTCGGGGGGTCGGGCACTGAAGCTTTCTTT,-,TRBJ1-1,TRBV11-3,-
CASSPRTDRNEKLFF,TGCGCCAGCAGCCCGCGGACGGACCGTAATGAAAAACTGTTTTTT,-,TRBJ1-4,TRBV5-1,-
CAWSLGLPGGPQHF,TGTGCCTGGAGTCTCGGACTGCCAGGGGGGCCCCAGCATTTT,-,TRBJ1-5,TRBV30,TRBD1
CAWSGGTPGGNQPQHF,TGTGCCTGGAGTGGTGGGACCCCAGGGGGCAATCAGCCCCAGCATTTT,-,TRBJ1-5,TRBV30,-
CASSQETGNSPLHF,TGTGCCAGCAGCCAAGAAACGGGAAATTCACCCCTCCACTTT,-,TRBJ1-6,TRBV14,-
CASSLDPGRVNTEAFF,TGTGCCAGCAGCCTCGACCCGGGCCGGGTGAACACTGAAGCTTTCTTT,-,TRBJ1-1,TRBV11-3,-
CASSLGGLGADTQYF,TGTGCCAGCAGCTTAGGAGGACTAGGGGCAGATACGCAGTATTTT,-,TRBJ2-3,TRBV9,TRBD2
CASSQSGGQSSGNTIYF,TGCGCCAGCAGTCAATCGGGGGGACAGAGCTCTGGAAACACCATATATTTT,-,TRBJ1-3,TRBV23-1,TRBD1
CASSSLPGQINTEAFF,TGTGCCAGCAGCTCTTTACCGGGACAGATAAACACTGAAGCTTTCTTT,-,TRBJ1-1,TRBV7-8,TRBD1
CASSLVGHTQYF,TGTGCCAGCAGCTTAGTCGGGCATACGCAGTATTTT,few,TRBJ2-3,TRBV7-6,-
CASSQGRSSGGAGETQYF,TGCGCCAGCAGCCAGGGTCGTTCTAGCGGGGGGGCCGGGGAGACCCAGTACTTC,-,TRBJ2-5,TRBV4-1,TRBD2
CASSLVSATNEKLFF,TGCGCCAGCAGCTTGGTGTCAGCAACTAATGAAAAACTGTTTTTT,-,TRBJ1-4,TRBV5-1,-
CSVTGQQRTEAFF,TGCAGCGTGACAGGCCAACAGCGGACTGAAGCTTTCTTT,-,TRBJ1-1,TRBV29-1,-
CASSFIDDTGELFF,TGTGCCAGCAGCTTCATCGACGACACCGGGGAGCTGTTTTTT,-,TRBJ2-2,TRBV5-4,-
CASSPYLAGGDEQFF,TGTGCCAGCTCACCTTACCTAGCGGGGGGAGATGAGCAGTTCTTC,-,TRBJ2-1,TRBV18,TRBD2
CAVLSGNTIYF,TGTGCCGTCCTATCTGGAAACACCATATATTTT,-,TRBJ1-3,TRBV19,-
CASSSQGSNTEAFF,TGTGCCAGCAGTTCTCAGGGCTCTAACACTGAAGCTTTCTTT,-,TRBJ1-1,TRBV7-8,-
CASSPQGMRTEAFF,TGTGCCAGCTCACCACAGGGGATGAGAACTGAAGCTTTCTTT,-,TRBJ1-1,TRBV18,-
CAWSLSSGSNEQFF,TGTGCCTGGAGTCTATCCTCGGGCTCCAATGAGCAGTTCTTC,-,TRBJ2-1,TRBV30,-
CASSVKAPGQGAAGLFF,TGTGCCAGCAGCGTAAAAGCCCCGGGACAGGGGGCTGCGGGACTGTTTTTT,-,TRBJ1-4,TRBV9,TRBD1
CASSQDGAGAEKLFF,TGCGCCAGCAGCCAAGATGGCGCAGGGGCTGAAAAACTGTTTTTT,-,TRBJ1-4,TRBV4-1,-
CATSVPHASFNEQFF,TGTGCCACCAGTGTCCCCCACGCTAGTTTCAATGAGCAGTTCTTC,-,TRBJ2-1,TRBV24-1,-
CASRRDSNQPQHF,TGTGCCAGCAGGAGGGACAGTAATCAGCCCCAGCATTTT,-,TRBJ1-5,TRBV6-5,TRBD1
CASKTGPNTGELFF,TGTGCCAGTAAAACAGGGCCGAACACCGGGGAGCTGTTTTTT,-,TRBJ2-2,TRBV19,-
CASSRRGLSTDTQYF,TGCGCCAGCAGCCGGAGAGGGCTGAGCACAGATACGCAGTATTTT,-,TRBJ2-3,TRBV4-1,-